These T cell receptor beta chains were read from a single sample in a study of human T cells and chemical hapten exposure. MiXCR, applied by TCRdb to the RACE reads, yields one record per CDR3 protein. The table includes some 91,000 distinct CDR3 sequences, around 11% detected once. The sample in question was whole blood, obtained in connection with sensitization to the hapten diphenylcyclopropenone (DPC). These receptors came from a woman in her thirties or forties with alopecia areata. Some clones in this sample may be carry-over from other donors' samples. Both conserved end residues are part of each CDR3. The order of the fields is V gene, D gene, J gene, clone size, CDR3 protein, CDR3 DNA. The D gene is left open where the match is weak. Where a row states a size, it is once, few, many or the class of an expanded clone; other rows omit it.

TRBV5-3,.,TRBJ1-5,many,CARSLTRGKHQPQHF,TGTGCCAGAAGCTTGACTCGGGGCAAACATCAGCCCCAGCATTTT
TRBV12-3/TRBV12-4,TRBD1,TRBJ1-5,.,CASSARTGVNQPQHF,TGTGCCAGCAGTGCCCGGACAGGGGTCAATCAGCCCCAGCATTTT
TRBV5-1,.,TRBJ2-7,few,CASSWGQPGGEQYF,TGCGCCAGCAGCTGGGGACAACCCGGCGGCGAGCAGTACTTC
TRBV12-3/TRBV12-4,.,TRBJ1-3,few,CASRDSYSGNTIYF,TGTGCCAGCAGGGACAGTTACTCTGGAAACACCATATATTTT
TRBV7-2,TRBD1,TRBJ1-5,many,CASSLAPDRDQHF,TGTGCCAGCAGCTTAGCCCCGGACAGGGACCAGCATTTT
TRBV9,.,TRBJ2-2,few,CASSVDSLTGELFF,TGTGCCAGCAGCGTAGACAGCCTCACCGGGGAGCTGTTTTTT
TRBV18,TRBD1,TRBJ2-7,.,CASSPPLGQGEQYF,TGTGCCAGCTCACCACCACTGGGACAGGGCGAGCAGTACTTC
TRBV5-1,.,TRBJ1-3,few,CASSSGVHAGNTIYF,TGCGCCAGCAGTTCCGGGGTTCACGCTGGAAACACCATATATTTT
TRBV20-1,TRBD1,TRBJ1-2,.,CCGGQGRRGYTF,TGCTGCGGGGGACAGGGACGTCGAGGCTACACCTTC
TRBV2,.,TRBJ2-3,many,CASKKLPAGVTDTQYF,TGTGCCAGCAAAAAACTCCCAGCGGGTGTCACAGATACGCAGTATTTT
TRBV3-1,TRBD2,TRBJ2-7,.,CASSQRGGYEQYF,TGTGCCAGCAGCCAACGGGGGGGCTACGAGCAGTACTTC
TRBV12-3/TRBV12-4,.,TRBJ2-2,few,CASSLQQNTGELFF,TGTGCCAGCAGTTTGCAACAGAACACCGGGGAGCTGTTTTTT
TRBV4-1,.,TRBJ2-3,.,CASSRRGISTDTQYF,TGCGCCAGCAGCCGCAGGGGAATTAGCACAGATACGCAGTATTTT
TRBV20-1,.,TRBJ2-7,.,CSARAVSLYEQYF,TGCAGTGCTAGAGCGGTCAGCCTTTACGAGCAGTACTTC
TRBV6-1,.,TRBJ1-5,.,CASSPPGGYSNQPQHF,TGTGCCAGCAGTCCCCCCGGGGGATATAGCAATCAGCCCCAGCATTTT
TRBV20-1,TRBD1,TRBJ2-6,.,CSAAQGGAGANVLTF,TGCAGTGCTGCCCAAGGGGGCGCTGGGGCCAACGTCCTGACTTTC
TRBV30,.,TRBJ2-2,.,CARSRGMTGELFF,TGTGCCCGGAGTAGGGGTATGACCGGGGAGCTGTTTTTT
TRBV6-5,TRBD2,TRBJ2-5,.,CASSYLLAANQETQYF,TGTGCCAGCAGTTACCTTCTAGCGGCAAATCAAGAGACCCAGTACTTC
TRBV20-1,TRBD2,TRBJ2-1,many,CSARDQGLAGVNEQFF,TGCAGTGCTAGAGACCAGGGACTAGCGGGCGTGAATGAGCAGTTCTTC
TRBV7-2,.,TRBJ2-5,few,CASSLEFQVRQETQYF,TGTGCCAGCAGCTTAGAGTTCCAAGTACGCCAAGAGACCCAGTACTTC
TRBV5-7,.,TRBJ2-2,few,CASSLQGGKVTGELFF,TGTGCCAGCAGCTTGCAAGGGGGAAAAGTCACCGGGGAGCTGTTTTTT
TRBV28,.,TRBJ2-7,many,CASSSDTYEQYF,TGTGCCAGCAGTTCAGACACCTACGAGCAGTACTTC
TRBV6-1,.,TRBJ2-7,few,CASSRQEEQYF,TGTGCCAGCAGTCGACAGGAGGAGCAGTACTTC
TRBV28,.,TRBJ1-2,.,CASSLAVPYGYTF,TGTGCCAGCAGTTTAGCCGTACCCTATGGCTACACCTTC
TRBV7-9,.,TRBJ2-6,few,CASSPRGAGANVLTF,TGTGCCAGCAGCCCTCGGGGCGCTGGGGCCAACGTCCTGACTTTC
TRBV6-5,.,TRBJ1-3,.,CASSYGSGTPGNTIYF,TGTGCCAGCAGTTACGGATCAGGGACGCCTGGAAACACCATATATTTT
TRBV27,.,TRBJ1-2,many,CASSSAPQGRNGYTF,TGTGCCAGCAGTTCAGCTCCCCAGGGTCGTAATGGCTACACCTTC
TRBV18,.,TRBJ1-1,many,CASSPNRDRAFF,TGTGCCAGCTCACCAAACAGGGACCGGGCTTTCTTT
TRBV7-9,.,TRBJ1-1,many,CASSLVFGRGEAFF,TGTGCCAGCAGCTTAGTCTTCGGCAGGGGTGAAGCTTTCTTT
TRBV19,.,TRBJ2-5,.,CASSTLGGQETQYF,TGTGCCAGTAGTACCCTTGGGGGGCAAGAGACCCAGTACTTC
TRBV20-1,.,TRBJ2-7,.,CSASLLTYEQYF,TGCAGTGCTAGCCTCCTAACCTACGAGCAGTACTTC
TRBV7-9,TRBD2,TRBJ2-3,.,CASSLSGLAGPRRTDTQYF,TGTGCCAGCAGCTTATCCGGACTAGCGGGGCCGAGGAGGACAGATACGCAGTATTTT
TRBV7-2,TRBD2,TRBJ2-1,few,CASSLVVSLYLSGKGNEQFF,TGTGCCAGCAGCTTAGTAGTGAGTCTGTATCTAAGCGGGAAAGGAAATGAGCAGTTCTTC
TRBV29-1,TRBD2,TRBJ2-3,.,CSVIPGASGSSNTQYF,TGCAGCGTCATCCCGGGGGCTAGCGGGAGCTCGAATACGCAGTATTTT
TRBV1,.,TRBJ1-4,.,CTSSQVHSLPTNEKLFF,TGCACCAGCAGCCAAGTCCACAGCCTACCAACTAATGAAAAACTGTTTTTT
TRBV4-1,TRBD1,TRBJ2-3,few,CASRLTGGTDTQYF,TGCGCCAGCAGGCTCACAGGGGGCACAGATACGCAGTATTTT
TRBV5-1,.,TRBJ2-2,many,CASSLVAGELFF,TGCGCCAGCAGCTTGGTCGCCGGGGAGCTGTTTTTT
TRBV9,.,TRBJ1-1,.,CASSLHLGTSNTEAFF,TGTGCCAGCAGCTTACATCTGGGGACATCGAACACTGAAGCTTTCTTT
TRBV7-9,.,TRBJ2-7,many,CASSGRTRYEQYF,TGTGCCAGCAGCGGACGGACTCGTTACGAGCAGTACTTC
TRBV16,TRBD2,TRBJ2-3,many,CASSHRSGTDTQYF,TGTGCCAGCAGCCACCGTAGCGGGACAGATACGCAGTATTTT
TRBV20-1,TRBD1,TRBJ2-4,many,CSAGSDREIQNIQYF,TGCAGTGCTGGGTCAGACAGGGAGATCCAAAACATTCAGTACTTC
TRBV13,.,TRBJ1-5,many,CASSWGNQPQHF,TGTGCCAGCAGCTGGGGCAATCAGCCCCAGCATTTT
TRBV11-2,.,TRBJ2-1,few,CASSLVPGGRGNEQFF,TGTGCCAGCAGCTTAGTCCCTGGGGGGCGAGGAAATGAGCAGTTCTTC
TRBV9,.,TRBJ2-5,.,CASSRDAEETQYF,TGTGCCAGCAGCCGGGACGCTGAAGAGACCCAGTACTTC
TRBV6-5,TRBD1,TRBJ1-3,few,CASSFDTGGAGNTIYF,TGTGCCAGCAGTTTCGACACAGGGGGTGCAGGAAACACCATATATTTT
TRBV7-6,TRBD1,TRBJ2-2,many,CASSLRTGATGELFF,TGTGCCAGCAGCTTGCGGACAGGGGCCACCGGGGAGCTGTTTTTT
TRBV6-6,TRBD2,TRBJ2-1,few,CASRRGLADYNEQFF,TGTGCCAGCAGACGCGGACTAGCAGACTACAATGAGCAGTTCTTC
TRBV5-1,.,TRBJ2-3,.,CASSMDITDTQYF,TGCGCCAGCAGCATGGACATCACAGATACGCAGTATTTT